The table lists the clone carrying this T cell receptor beta chain with many counts. At residue 11, the TCRdb protein and translated DNA are inconsistent; the protein given comes from the DNA. The gene names here belong to mouse. Investigators isolated RNA and reverse transcribed it into cDNA to act as the sequencing template. This table comes from immunoSEQ multiplex PCR, and its TCRdb copy is limited to in-frame clones, with some not included. The sample yields 20,000 or so clones, without any singletons. The data are from a study of CD8+ T cells in alopecia areata. Cells pooled from cutaneous lymph nodes were sorted on CD4, CD8alpha, NKG2D, NKG2ACE and other markers. The sample taken for sequencing was CD8+ T cells sorted from a lymph node. This TCR was sampled from a C3H/HeJ mouse with alopecia areata. Mice of this strain are of MHC haplotype H2-k.

The CDR3 bases that were read are TGTGCCAGCAGTGAACGACAGGGAGATTCGCCC. Amino acid sequence: CASSERQGDSP. The CDR3 reads in full as CASSERQGDSPLYF. The rearrangement uses TRBV13-3 and TRBJ1-6; TRBD1 agrees at 7 bases. The read finishes 3 residues shy of the CDR3 end, and the germline J gene is used to complete it. TRBJ1-6 is annotated as an ORF whose role is uncertain. CDR1 is NNHDY and CDR2 is SYVADS in the germline V gene. The CDR3 sequence is 14 residues long. V shed 2 bases, J shed 8 bases, and the junction held 4 bases outside the gene matches.